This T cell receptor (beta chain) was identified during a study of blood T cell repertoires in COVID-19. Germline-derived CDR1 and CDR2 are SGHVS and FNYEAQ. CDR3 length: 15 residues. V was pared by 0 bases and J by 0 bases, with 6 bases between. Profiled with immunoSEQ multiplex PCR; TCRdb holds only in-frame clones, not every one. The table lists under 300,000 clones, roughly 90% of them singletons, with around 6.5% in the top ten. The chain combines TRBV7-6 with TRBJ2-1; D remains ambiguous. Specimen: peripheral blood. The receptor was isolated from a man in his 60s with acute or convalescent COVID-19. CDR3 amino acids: CASSLATFSYNEQFF. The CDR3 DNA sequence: TGTGCCAGCAGCTTAGCGACTTTCTCCTACAATGAGCAGTTCTTC.